This entry features one T cell receptor beta chain sequence. These data belong to a study of blood T cell repertoires in COVID-19. Trimming stripped 7 bases from V and 1 base from J, with 10 bases between. Germline CDR1 is MNHEY and CDR2 is SVGAGI. This CDR3 has 14 amino acids. Generated by immunoSEQ multiplex PCR, the TCRdb table keeps only in-frame clones and is missing some. Here the sample spans more than 350,000 clones, 70% to 90% being singletons. Donors were grouped by their self-reported clinical history. Contact with a PCR-confirmed or clinician-diagnosed COVID-19 case occurred within 2 weeks of entry.

This sequence was found in a woman between 18 and 29 years old who had been exposed to COVID-19. What was sequenced was PBMCs or T cells enriched from blood (not recorded which). The chain uses TRBV6-5 and TRBJ1-4; D uncertain. The CDR3 reads CASMPGGTNEKLFF. Written as DNA, the CDR3 is TGTGCCAGCATGCCAGGAGGAACTAATGAAAAACTGTTTTTT.